The clone carrying this T cell receptor beta chain was counted ten times or more. Germline CDR1 is MGHRA and CDR2 is YSYEKL. V was pared by 4 bases and J by 4 bases, with 8 bases of the junction left unmatched. This CDR3 spans 15 amino acids. The sample belongs to a study of T cells in Graves' hyperthyroidism and ophthalmopathy. Study-wide background: The blood sample was taken at first diagnosis, before treatment began.

In making diagnoses, clinical symptoms, serum thyroxine and TRAb, thyroid ultrasound and orbital computed tomography were all used. TCR beta CDR3 sequences were amplified from RNA transcripts. Researchers ran a first-round RT-PCR on the TCR CDR3 using the HTBI primer set. TCRdb fed the multiplex PCR reads into MiXCR, producing one record per CDR3 protein. The sample has around 250,000 distinct CDR3 sequences, more than 14% seen once. This rearrangement joins TRBV4-1 to TRBJ1-1, with 8 bases lining up with TRBD1. The source material was blood. This receptor was taken from a middle-aged woman with Graves' hyperthyroidism that later progressed to Graves' ophthalmopathy. CDR3 sequence: CASSRGQGLATEAFF. The CDR3 DNA reads as TGCGCCAGCAGCCGCGGACAGGGTCTCGCCACTGAAGCTTTCTTT.